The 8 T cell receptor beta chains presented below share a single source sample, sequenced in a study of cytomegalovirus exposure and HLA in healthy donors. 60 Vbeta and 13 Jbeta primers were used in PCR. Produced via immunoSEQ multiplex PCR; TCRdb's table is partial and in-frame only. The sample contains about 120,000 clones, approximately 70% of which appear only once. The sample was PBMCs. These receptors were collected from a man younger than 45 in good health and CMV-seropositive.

Here the CDR3 reads CASSRQGNEQYF. CDR3 coding DNA: TGTGCCAGCAGCCGACAGGGGAACGAGCAGTACTTC. The rearrangement links TRBV5-8 to TRBJ2-7; 8 nucleotides align to TRBD1. The V gene's germline CDR1 is SGHTS and CDR2 YDEGEE. V lost 4 bases and J lost 5; bases outside the gene matches: 2. The CDR3 loop spans 12 amino acids.

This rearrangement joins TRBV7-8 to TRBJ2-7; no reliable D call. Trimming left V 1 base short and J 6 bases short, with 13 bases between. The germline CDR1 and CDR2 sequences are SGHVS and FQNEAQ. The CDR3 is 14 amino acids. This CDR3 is CASSLVDLMGEQYV. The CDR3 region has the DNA TGTGCCAGCAGCTTAGTAGATTTGATGGGCGAGCAGTACGTC.

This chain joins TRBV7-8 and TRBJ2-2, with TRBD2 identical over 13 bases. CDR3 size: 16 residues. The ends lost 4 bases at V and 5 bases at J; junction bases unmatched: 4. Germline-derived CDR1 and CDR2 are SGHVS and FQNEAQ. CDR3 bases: TGTGCCAGCAGCTCTGGACTAGCGGGGGTGACCGGGGAGCTGTTTTTT. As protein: CASSSGLAGVTGELFF.

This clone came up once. The CDR3 DNA reads TGTGCCAGTAACTCCAAGGACAGGGGACACAATGAGCAGTTCTTC. Amino acid sequence: CASNSKDRGHNEQFF. V usage is TRBV19 and J usage is TRBJ2-1; 9 bases fit TRBD1. CDR3 length: 15 residues. After removal of 7 bases from V and 5 bases from J, the junction contained 9 bases not matched to a gene. Germline loops: CDR1 LNHDA, CDR2 SQIVND (reference sequence).

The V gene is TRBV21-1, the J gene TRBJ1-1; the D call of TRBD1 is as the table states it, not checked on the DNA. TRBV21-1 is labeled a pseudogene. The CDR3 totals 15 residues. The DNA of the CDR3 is TGTGCCAGCAGCAAAGGAGGGGGATGCGGCACTGAAGCTTTCTTT. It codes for CASSKGGGCGTEAFF.

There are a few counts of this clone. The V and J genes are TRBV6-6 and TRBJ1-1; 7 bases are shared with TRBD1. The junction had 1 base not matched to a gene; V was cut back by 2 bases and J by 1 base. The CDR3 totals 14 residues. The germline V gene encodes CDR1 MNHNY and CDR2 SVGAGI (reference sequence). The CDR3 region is CASSYTGENTEAFF. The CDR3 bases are TGTGCCAGCAGTTACACAGGGGAGAACACTGAAGCTTTCTTT.

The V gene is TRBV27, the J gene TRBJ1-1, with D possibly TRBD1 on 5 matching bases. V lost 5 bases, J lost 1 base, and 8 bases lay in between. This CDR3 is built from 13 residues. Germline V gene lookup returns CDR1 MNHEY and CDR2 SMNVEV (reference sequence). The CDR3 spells CASSEQENTEAFF. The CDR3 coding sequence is TGTGCCAGCAGTGAACAGGAGAACACTGAAGCTTTCTTT.

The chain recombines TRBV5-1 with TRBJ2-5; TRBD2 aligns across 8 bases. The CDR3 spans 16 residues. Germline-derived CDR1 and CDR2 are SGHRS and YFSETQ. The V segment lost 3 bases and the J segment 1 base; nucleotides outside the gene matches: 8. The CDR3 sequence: CASSSGLVGGQETQYF. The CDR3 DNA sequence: TGCGCCAGCAGCTCGGGACTAGTAGGGGGCCAAGAGACCCAGTACTTC.